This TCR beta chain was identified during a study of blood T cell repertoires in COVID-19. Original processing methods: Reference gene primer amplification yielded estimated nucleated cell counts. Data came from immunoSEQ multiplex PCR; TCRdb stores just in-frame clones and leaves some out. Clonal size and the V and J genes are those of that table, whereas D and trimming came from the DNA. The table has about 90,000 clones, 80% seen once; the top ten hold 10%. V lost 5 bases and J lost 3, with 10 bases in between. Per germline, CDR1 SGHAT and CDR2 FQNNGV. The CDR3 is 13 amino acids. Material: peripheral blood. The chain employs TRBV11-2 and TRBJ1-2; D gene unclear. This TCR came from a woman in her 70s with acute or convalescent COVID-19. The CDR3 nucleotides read TGTGCCAGCAGCCCAGACAAGGACTATGGCTACACCTTC. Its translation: CASSPDKDYGYTF.